In its sample, the clone carrying this T cell receptor (beta chain) was seen a few times. Documented time point: pretreatment peripheral blood. CDR3 length: 13 residues. Germline V gene data show CDR1 as SGHNT and CDR2 as YENEEA. V gave up 4 bases and J gave up 5 bases, with 11 bases separating them. This entry belongs to a study of PD-L1 blockade in urothelial cancer. TCRdb's copy holds only in-frame clones and misses some; the assay was immunoSEQ multiplex PCR. This table holds about 47,000 clones, roughly four fifths found once. The sequence was obtained from a man aged 50 or older with urothelial cancer. Sequences were derived from PBMCs, sampled around atezolizumab (anti-PD-L1) treatment. The chain combines TRBV11-3 with TRBJ2-5; tentatively, D is TRBD1 (6 bases). CDR3 sequence reads: CASSYRVTETQYF. The CDR3, as DNA: TGTGCCAGCAGCTACAGGGTGACGGAGACCCAGTACTTC. Full variable domain (remainder filled in from reference TRBV11-3 and TRBJ2-5): EAGVVQSPRYKIIEKKQPVAFWCNPISGHNTLYWYLQNLGQGPELLIRYENEEAVDDSQLPKDRFSAERLKGVDSTLKIQPAELGDSAVYLCASSYRVTETQYFGPGTRLLVL.